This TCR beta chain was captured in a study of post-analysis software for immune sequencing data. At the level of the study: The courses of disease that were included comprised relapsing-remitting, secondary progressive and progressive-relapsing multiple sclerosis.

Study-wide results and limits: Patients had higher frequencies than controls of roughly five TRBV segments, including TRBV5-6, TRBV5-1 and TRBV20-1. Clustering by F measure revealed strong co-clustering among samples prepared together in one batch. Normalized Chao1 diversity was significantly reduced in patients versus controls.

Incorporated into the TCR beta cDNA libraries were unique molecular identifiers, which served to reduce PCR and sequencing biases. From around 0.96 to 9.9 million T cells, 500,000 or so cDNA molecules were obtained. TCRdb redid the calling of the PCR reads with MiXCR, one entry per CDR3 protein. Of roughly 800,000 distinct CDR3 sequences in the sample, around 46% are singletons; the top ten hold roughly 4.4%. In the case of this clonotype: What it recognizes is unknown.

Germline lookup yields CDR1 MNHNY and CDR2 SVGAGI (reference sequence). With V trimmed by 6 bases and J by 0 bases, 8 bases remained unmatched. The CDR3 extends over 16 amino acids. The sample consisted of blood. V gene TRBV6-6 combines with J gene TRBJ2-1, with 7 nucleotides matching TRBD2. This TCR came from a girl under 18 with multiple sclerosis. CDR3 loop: CASSLQRESSYNEQFF. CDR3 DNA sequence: TGTGCCAGCAGCCTCCAGCGGGAAAGCTCCTACAATGAGCAGTTCTTC.